Only a few counts were recorded for the clone carrying this TCR beta chain. TCRdb re-called the RT-PCR reads through MiXCR, storing one row per CDR3 protein. The sample holds hundreds of thousands of distinct CDR3 sequences, around 16% seen once. This record comes from a study of patients and donors after allogeneic stem cell transplantation. The junction had 7 bases not matched to a gene; V was cut back by 4 bases and J by 4 bases. This CDR3 comprises 15 residues. The germline V gene encodes CDR1 MNHEY and CDR2 SVGAGI. The chain joins TRBV6-5 to TRBJ2-7; 10 bases are a match to TRBD1. Input material: blood, either unsorted or a sorted T cell fraction (not recorded which). This receptor was obtained from a human donor who was either an allogeneic HSCT recipient or a stem cell or donor lymphocyte infusion donor (not recorded which). It is not recorded whose cells these are; they may come from a transplant donor. The CDR3 DNA reads as TGTGCCAGCAGTTGGGGACAGGGGTCCTCTTACGAGCAGTACTTC. It specifies CASSWGQGSSYEQYF.